This T cell receptor (beta chain) was identified in a study of shared clonotypes between healthy human individuals (dated by TCRdb to the early 2020s). Regarding the complete study: A couple of women and a few men aged 18 to 49 years were included in the cohort. To estimate repertoire size and how much clonotype sharing occurs between individuals, the study deeply sequenced the blood TCR repertoires of five healthy adults. For each donor, CD4 naive and CD4 memory were each run on three plates, CD8 naive on two plates, and CD8 memory on one plate. Leukapheresis yielded between about 0.9 and 8.9 billion PBMCs per donor. Different laboratories and diverse techniques were used to prepare libraries and sequence TCR repertoires, to increase sequencing depth and limit assay-specific biases. Study-wide conclusions, independent of this receptor: Higher generation probabilities were observed for clonotypes shared by all four sorted-subset donors than for non-shared clonotypes. The genetic and exposure-history diversity represented was limited by the small number of donors. Pairwise subsampling led to the expectation that sequencing depth would affect the degree of clonotype sharing among donors. Sharing across four donors was observed for approximately 4.6% of naive CD4, about 4% of naive CD8, about 2.3% of memory CD4, and roughly 0.4% of memory CD8 clonotypes. Sampling was restricted to blood, and TCR repertoires in tissues likely differ from the TCR repertoires found in blood. Larger estimated clonotype richness was generally found for naive subsets than for memory subsets. Even with the large sequencing depth, rarefaction of the sorted-subset datasets indicated that sequencing was incomplete.

Comment on this clone: Its binding antigen is unknown. No much larger clonotype is one base removed from it; base qualities were not supplied.

The donors were healthy, HIV-negative adults who had no recently reported acute infections or vaccinations. Every donor was a Caucasian adult living in Nashville, Tennessee, USA. CD4+ T cells were enriched through magnetic negative selection, after which naive cells were positively selected on CD45RA and the remaining negative fraction served as the memory subset. After blood collection by leukapheresis, PBMCs were isolated using Ficoll-Histopaque density gradient centrifugation and then cryopreserved in the vapor phase of liquid nitrogen. Analytical flow cytometry was used to check the purity and quantity of every magnetically sorted T cell population. Genomic DNA was isolated from each sorted fraction and quantified by UV absorbance on a Nanodrop 2000c. Using the deep immunoSEQ assay, TCR CDR3 regions were amplified from genomic DNA by multiplex PCR. Extracted genomic DNA from each cell subset was spread evenly across all wells of several immunoSEQ 96-well plates, with each plate serving as a replicate. For sorted subsets, roughly 190 ng of genomic DNA, equivalent to around 31,000 T cell genomes, went into each replicate PCR. Purified libraries were measured with a Qubit 3.0 fluorometer, size-checked on a Bioanalyzer 2100, and measured again with the KAPA Library Quantification kit. Every immunoSEQ 96-well plate was sequenced on a separate single-read 150-cycle Illumina NextSeq 550 flow cell. From the authors' description of their analysis: The immunoSEQ output contained only junctional sequences without quality scores, so filtering could not match that applied to full-length reads. To assign V/J genes and CDR3, sequences were annotated against IMGT germline references using PyIR, a Python wrapper for IgBLAST v1.9. Reads with weak V/J assignments (E-value above 1e-6), missing CDR3, stop codons, out-of-frame junctions, or ambiguous translated residues were removed. V3J clonotypes were defined as sequences sharing an identical inferred V gene, J gene, and CDR3 amino acid sequence. Percentage overlap between repertoires was computed as shared unique clonotypes divided by the size of the smaller repertoire. Repertoire richness was assessed with RTK rarefaction, the Chao1 estimator, and Recon v2.1 estimates of unobserved clonotypes. Generation probabilities for all TCRbeta clonotypes obtained by the gDNA method from a handful of donors were computed using OLGA. Entries here come from immuneACCESS through TCRdb and include only in-frame sequences with V and J called. Some clones fail to appear in such tables; in the studies checked, an unresolved V gene covers under half of the shortfall, and the cause of the remainder is unknown. The D gene and trimming were derived from the DNA, and the V and J assignments and clone size from that table. The sample has roughly 1,600,000 clones on record, 98% of them singletons. Roughly 0.35% of the sample is in the top ten clones.

Sequences WSHSY (CDR1) and SAAADI (CDR2) are obtained from the germline V gene. V has 7 bases trimmed and J has 9 bases trimmed; junction bases matching no gene number 13. The CDR3 contains 15 residues, cysteine and phenylalanine counted. This entry keeps only the CDR3 DNA: 45 bases, framed from base 1. Specimen: naive CD4+ T cells sorted from blood. In light of the paper, this sample's cell subset or site label describes: CD45RA+ positively selected. The receptor was derived from a man aged 25-40 years in good health. The V and J segments used are TRBV10-2 and TRBJ2-1; 9 of the junction bases match TRBD2. The DNA sequence reads TGCGCCAGCAAAGACCGCTTAGCGGGAGTCGGTGAGCAGTTCTTC. Its coded protein is CASKDRLAGVGEQFF.